The TCR beta chain under discussion was sequenced for a study of technical replicates of blood from four donors. Sequenced by immunoSEQ multiplex PCR; TCRdb stores in-frame clones only, minus some. The data show approximately 95,000 clones, approximately 95% seen once. Trimming pared 1 base from V and 1 base from J, leaving 5 bases between. This CDR3 has 14 amino acids. Germline loops: CDR1 SGHDN, CDR2 FVKESK. This TCR was sampled from a human donor in good health. The chain has TRBV14 and TRBJ2-1, with D tentatively TRBD1 (5 bases). Sequenced: T cells isolated from PBMCs. CDR3 bases: TGTGCCAGCAGCCAAGGACAGTCCTACAATGAGCAGTTCTTC. Residues: CASSQGQSYNEQFF. The variable domain in full, completed from reference TRBV14 and TRBJ2-1, reads EAGVTQFPSHSVIEKGQTVTLRCDPISGHDNLYWYRRVMGKEIKFLLHFVKESKQDESGMPNNRFLAERTGGTYSTLKVQPAELEDSGVYFCASSQGQSYNEQFFGPGTRLTVL.